A single sample gave rise to the 8 T cell receptor beta chains below, sequenced in a study of PD-1 blockade in classical Hodgkin lymphoma. Each patient's relapse followed autologous stem cell transplantation, and brentuximab vedotin exposure varied. Here immunoSEQ multiplex PCR was the method, and the copy in TCRdb shows in-frame clones only, minus some. Among 80,000 to 100,000 clones listed, roughly 92% were seen once. The sample here was peripheral blood mononuclear cells (PBMCs), taken at baseline. Receptors were obtained from a human donor with classical Hodgkin lymphoma.

The V gene is TRBV27, the J gene TRBJ2-5, with unresolved D. The V and J ends lost 1 base and 5 bases respectively, with 11 bases between them. This CDR3 contains 14 residues. Germline CDR1 MNHEY, CDR2 SMNVEV (reference sequence). This chain's CDR3 is CASSLYGETETQYF. CDR3 coding DNA: TGTGCCAGCAGTTTATACGGAGAGACGGAGACCCAGTACTTC.

Details on this clone: At one end, the junction sequence differs from germline, possibly due to a read error. This chain connects TRBV28 to TRBJ1-5; D remains ambiguous. CDR3 length: 15 residues. Germline loops: CDR1 MDHEN, CDR2 SYDVKM. CDR3 sequence (DNA): TGTGCCAGCAGCCTGGGTGGTTTAGGCAACCAGCCCCAGCATTTT. Amino acids: CASSLGGLGNQPQHF. The whole variable domain, remainder taken from reference TRBV28 and TRBJ1-5, is DVKVTQSSRYLVKRTGEKVFLECVQDMDHENMFWYRQDPGLGLRLIYFSYDVKMKEKGDIPEGYSVSREKKERFSLILESASTNQTSMYLCASSLGGLGNQPQHFGDGTRLSIL.

The CDR3 loop reads CASSQHTLGTGARSGYEQYF. The DNA of the CDR3 is TGTGCCAGTAGTCAACACACGCTTGGGACAGGGGCGAGATCCGGCTACGAGCAGTACTTC. The chain recombines TRBV19 with TRBJ2-7, with 10 bases lining up with TRBD1. V gave up 5 bases and J gave up 3 bases; unmatched junction bases: 22. Germline V CDR1 and CDR2: LNHDA, SQIVND (reference sequence). The CDR3 extends over 20 amino acids.

This rearrangement joins TRBV4-1 to TRBJ1-3; D unresolved. The germline V and J ends were trimmed by 2 bases and 1 base, with 9 bases remaining between them. The CDR3 covers 15 residues. CDR1 is MGHRA and CDR2 is YSYEKL in the germline V gene. CDR3 loop: CASSQRRGSGNTIYF. The CDR3 DNA is TGCGCCAGCAGCCAACGGCGAGGGTCTGGAAACACCATATATTTT.

As for this clone: Germline is not matched at one junction end, which may reflect a read error. This chain joins TRBV19 and TRBJ2-7, with 9 bases fitting TRBD1. This CDR3 has 13 amino acids. Germline CDR1 and CDR2: LNHDA and SQIVND (reference sequence). CDR3 coding DNA: TGTGCCAGTAGTGTCCTTTCGGGACAGGGAAGAAGCTTC. Translating it yields CASSVLSGQGRSF.

In this sample, this clone turned up once. Additional DNA sequences in this sample encode the identical CDR3. This chain links TRBV28 with TRBJ2-1, with 12 bases that match TRBD2. The ends lost 5 bases at V and 3 bases at J; junction bases unmatched: 2. Germline CDR1 MDHEN, CDR2 SYDVKM. The CDR3 covers 15 residues. The CDR3 here is CASSLTSGSYNEQFF. The CDR3 nucleotides are TGTGCCAGCAGTCTGACTAGCGGGAGCTACAATGAGCAGTTCTTC.

The rearrangement uses TRBV7-3 and TRBJ2-6; 8 bases match TRBD1. The CDR3 consists of 19 residues. V dropped 0 bases and J dropped 1; count of bases not matched to a gene: 8. Germline V gene sequence: CDR1 SGHTA, CDR2 FQGTGA. CDR3 nucleotide sequence: TGTGCCAGCAGCTTAACGGCGGGACAGGCCTCTTCTGGGGCCAACGTCCTGACTTTC. Translation gives CASSLTAGQASSGANVLTF.

The chain couples TRBV29-1 to TRBJ2-2, with D perhaps matching TRBD1 (5 bases). This CDR3 region has 12 residues. V was pared by 3 bases and J by 7 bases, with 9 bases between. Looked up from germline, CDR1 is SQVTM and CDR2 is ANQGSEA. The CDR3 bases are TGCAGCGTTGAGTCAGGGTACGGGGAGCTGTTTTTT. It specifies CSVESGYGELFF.